The 8 T cell receptor beta chains reported below all come from one sample, sequenced in a study of cytomegalovirus exposure and HLA in healthy donors (dated by TCRdb to about 2017). Libraries were built with the immunoSEQ multiplex PCR assay. The source is immuneACCESS, and TCRdb retained only in-frame sequences with V and J called. Part of the clones is not carried over; for the studies checked, unresolved V genes explain less than half of this, and the remainder is unexplained. Here the sample has 200,000 or so clones; 84% occur a single time. 10% to 15% of the sample lies in the top ten. Sequencing used PBMCs. The receptors stem from a woman under 40 in good health and CMV-seropositive.

The chain uses TRBV5-1 and TRBJ2-2, with TRBD1 matching over 9 bases. This CDR3 spans 15 amino acids. The trim removed 4 bases at V and 3 bases at J, leaving 4 bases unmatched. The germline V gene encodes CDR1 SGHRS and CDR2 YFSETQ. Here the CDR3 DNA reads TGCGCCAGCAGCCCGGACAGGGGAGACACCGGGGAGCTGTTTTTT. It specifies CASSPDRGDTGELFF.

This chain connects TRBV2 to TRBJ1-2; D gene ambiguous. Per the germline V gene, CDR1 is SNHLY and CDR2 is FYNNEI. Trimming removed 4 bases at V and 1 base at J, with 10 bases between. This CDR3 has 14 residues. The CDR3 loop reads CASSAGRGNYGYTF. The CDR3 region has the DNA TGTGCCAGCAGTGCCGGACGGGGTAACTATGGCTACACCTTC.

The chain joins TRBV28 to TRBJ2-7, with 7 bases that match TRBD2. Germline V gene data show CDR1 as MDHEN and CDR2 as SYDVKM. The CDR3 extends over 13 amino acids. V was pared by 8 bases and J by 2 bases, with 6 bases of the junction left unmatched. The CDR3 nucleotides are TGTGCCAGCTGTTGGGCGGGAGCCTACGAGCAGTACTTC. This gives the protein CASCWAGAYEQYF.

The V and J genes are TRBV19 and TRBJ2-2; D gene uncertain. Germline lookup yields CDR1 LNHDA and CDR2 SQIVND (reference sequence). The CDR3 consists of 14 residues. The V and J ends lost 4 bases and 0 bases respectively, with 6 bases between them. CDR3: CASSTSSNTGELFF. The CDR3 nucleotides are TGTGCCAGTAGTACGTCTTCGAACACCGGGGAGCTGTTTTTT. The complete variable domain, with remaining parts taken from reference TRBV19 and TRBJ2-2, reads DGGITQSPKYLFRKEGQNVTLSCEQNLNHDAMYWYRQDPGQGLRLIYYSQIVNDFQKGDIAEGYSVSREKKESFPLTVTSAQKNPTAFYLCASSTSSNTGELFFGEGSRLTVL.

The chain couples TRBV6-5 to TRBJ1-1; possible D gene TRBD1, 5 bases. CDR3 length: 15 residues. Trimming removed 2 bases from V and 6 bases from J, with 16 bases in between. Germline CDR1 and CDR2: MNHEY and SVGAGI. Written as DNA, the CDR3 is TGTGCCAGCAGTTACGCCCCAGGGATAGGGGCTGAAGCTTTCTTT. Translating gives CASSYAPGIGAEAFF.

The chain recombines TRBV6-1 with TRBJ2-2; D may be TRBD2 (7 bases). Trimming shortened V by 7 bases and J by 6 bases, and 18 bases separated the two germline ends. CDR3 size: 15 residues. CDR1 and CDR2 (germline): MNHNS, SASEGT. CDR3 in amino acids: CASNPVRGAPGELFF. In DNA, the CDR3 is TGTGCCAGCAATCCCGTACGGGGGGCACCCGGGGAGCTGTTTTTT.

The chain couples TRBV6-5 to TRBJ1-1; D remains ambiguous. Germline lookup yields CDR1 MNHEY and CDR2 SVGAGI. V was pared by 5 bases and J by 7 bases, with 8 bases between. This CDR3 is built from 11 residues. For the CDR3, the DNA is TGTGCCAGCAGTAAATCAGGTGAAGCTTTCTTT. Translated: CASSKSGEAFF.

The chain recombines TRBV19 with TRBJ1-2, with a possible D match to TRBD1 (5 bases). There are 12 residues in the CDR3. Trimming shortened V by 9 bases and J by 4 bases, and 12 bases separated the two germline ends. Looked up from germline, CDR1 is LNHDA and CDR2 is SQIVND (reference sequence). The CDR3 DNA follows: TGTGCCAGCGGGGGGGAGACCTATGGCTACACCTTC. Translated: CASGGETYGYTF. Filled out from reference TRBV19 and TRBJ1-2, the complete variable domain reads DGGITQSPKYLFRKEGQNVTLSCEQNLNHDAMYWYRQDPGQGLRLIYYSQIVNDFQKGDIAEGYSVSREKKESFPLTVTSAQKNPTAFYLCASGGETYGYTFGSGTRLTVV.